Listed below are T cell receptor beta chains from one sample, sequenced in a study of cytomegalovirus exposure and HLA in healthy donors. Sequencing used immunoSEQ multiplex PCR; TCRdb keeps in-frame clones, though not all of them. The sample yields under 130,000 clones, around 87% seen once. Sequences were obtained from PBMCs. These receptors originate from a woman aged 18-29 years in good health and CMV-seropositive. Both conserved end residues are part of each CDR3. A D gene is named only where the DNA matches it firmly. Size is omitted from some rows. Given values are once, few, many or a class for expanded clones.

>-|TRBD1|TRBJ2-7|TRBV6-1
TGTGCCAGCAGTGGGACAGGGGCCGAGTACTTC
CASSGTGAEYF
>many|TRBD1|TRBJ1-1|TRBV11-2
TGTGCCAGCAGCCCGGCGACAGGGATGAACACTGAAGCTTTCTTT
CASSPATGMNTEAFF
>few|-|TRBJ1-5|TRBV19
TGTGCCAGTAGTATCCCACAGAAAGGCAATCAGCCCCAGCATTTT
CASSIPQKGNQPQHF
>-|-|TRBJ2-7|TRBV5-1
TGCGCCAGCAGCTTCTCCCAGGGGGGCATTACAAACGAGCAGTACTTC
CASSFSQGGITNEQYF
>-|-|TRBJ2-4|TRBV29-1
TGCAGCGTTGAAGATATCAAGGGGGTTTCCAAAAACATTCAGTACTTC
CSVEDIKGVSKNIQYF
>-|TRBD1|TRBJ2-7|TRBV2
TGTGCCAGCAGTGTGGGGACAGGGGGCTACGAGCAGTACTTC
CASSVGTGGYEQYF
>-|-|TRBJ1-2|TRBV30
TGTGCCTGGTTCGGGGGGGCCTATGGCCACACCTTC
CAWFGGAYGHTF
>-|-|TRBJ2-3|TRBV7-6
TGTGCCAGCAGCCTCGGAGGCGGGACGCCGGGCACAGATACGCAGTATTTT
CASSLGGGTPGTDTQYF
>-|-|TRBJ1-1|TRBV4-1
TGCGCCAGCAGCCAAACAGCCATGAACACTGAAGCTTTCTTT
CASSQTAMNTEAFF
>-|TRBD1|TRBJ1-5|TRBV7-9
TGTGCCAGCAGCCCTGGACAGGGGATTGATCAGCCCCAGCATTTT
CASSPGQGIDQPQHF
>-|-|TRBJ1-1|TRBV5-8
TGTGCCAGCAACTTGGGGGGCATGAACACTGAAGCTTTCTTT
CASNLGGMNTEAFF
>-|-|TRBJ2-2|TRBV9
TGTGCCGGCCGGGAGCGGTCCACCGGGGAGCTGTTTTTT
CAGRERSTGELFF
>once|-|TRBJ1-3|TRBV10-3
TGTGCCACACGTACCGGGACACAGTCTGGAAACACCATATATTTT
CATRTGTQSGNTIYF
>-|TRBD1|TRBJ1-1|TRBV6-4
TGTGCCAGCAGTCGTACAGGGGCTCCTGATTCCACTGAAGCTTTCTTT
CASSRTGAPDSTEAFF
>-|TRBD2|TRBJ2-1|TRBV29-1
TGCAGCGTCGGAAAAGATACTAGCGGGACGCAGTTCTTC
CSVGKDTSGTQFF
>-|TRBD1|TRBJ1-1|TRBV6-1
TGTGCCAGCAGCCTACTGGGGGACAGTACTACTTTCTTT
CASSLLGDSTTFF
>-|-|TRBJ2-5|TRBV11-3
TGTGCCAGCAGCTTATGGGACAACCAAGAGACCCAGTACTTC
CASSLWDNQETQYF
>-|TRBD2|TRBJ2-7|TRBV7-9
TGTGCCAGCAGACCGAACTGGCTAGCGGGAGACTACGAGCAGTACTTC
CASRPNWLAGDYEQYF
>-|TRBD2|TRBJ2-1|TRBV9
TGTGCCAGCAGCGTAGCGGCTAGCGGGGGGATAGGGAATGAGCAGTTCTTC
CASSVAASGGIGNEQFF
>-|-|TRBJ2-1|TRBV11-2
TGTGCCAGCAGCTTAGGCTATTACAATGAGCAGTTCTTC
CASSLGYYNEQFF
>-|TRBD1|TRBJ2-1|TRBV7-7
TGTGCTAGCAGCTTTGGGCCCGTCAGGGGGCTAGCCTACAATGAGCAGTTCTTC
CASSFGPVRGLAYNEQFF
>-|TRBD1|TRBJ2-2|TRBV6-6
TGTGCCAGCAGTTACTCGACAGGGGGGAGCGGGGAGCTGTTTTTT
CASSYSTGGSGELFF
>-|-|TRBJ2-2|TRBV15
TGTGCCACCAGCATAAACCGGGACACCGGGGAGCTGTTTTTT
CATSINRDTGELFF
>-|TRBD1|TRBJ2-7|TRBV28
TGTGCCAGCGGAACCGGGGACAGGGACTCCTACGAGCAGTACTTC
CASGTGDRDSYEQYF
>-|-|TRBJ1-2|TRBV9
TGTGCCAGCAGCCCCGACGAGTCTGCCAGGTACACCTTC
CASSPDESARYTF
>-|-|TRBJ2-5|TRBV5-1
TGCGCCAGCAGCTTTAGCGGATCCCAAGAGACCCAGTACTTC
CASSFSGSQETQYF
>-|-|TRBJ2-3|TRBV4-1
TGCGCCAGCAGCGAACGGTCAGGGATGGCAGATACGCAGTATTTT
CASSERSGMADTQYF
>-|-|TRBJ1-3|TRBV25-1
TGTGCCAGCAGTGAGCCCCCGACGGGGAGCTCTGGAAACACCATATATTTT
CASSEPPTGSSGNTIYF
>-|TRBD2|TRBJ2-5|TRBV2
TGTGCCAGCAGTGAGGCTAGCGGGGGGGCCAAGACCCAGTACTTC
CASSEASGGAKTQYF
>-|-|TRBJ2-7|TRBV7-9
TGTGCCAGCAGCTTAGACGGACAGATTCTATCCTACGAGCAGTACTTC
CASSLDGQILSYEQYF
>-|TRBD2|TRBJ2-7|TRBV28
TGTGCCAGCACCCAAGCGGGGGGCCCCTACGAGCAGTACTTC
CASTQAGGPYEQYF
>-|TRBD2|TRBJ2-2|TRBV5-1
TGCGCCAGCAGCGGACTAGCGAACACCGGGGAGCTGTTTTTT
CASSGLANTGELFF
>once|-|TRBJ1-5|TRBV30
TGTGCCTGGAGTGGGTCGGGGGTCTCCAATCAGCCCCAGCATTTT
CAWSGSGVSNQPQHF
>-|TRBD2|TRBJ2-1|TRBV4-1
TGCGCCAGCAGCCAAGTAGAAGCGGGAGCCTACAATGAGCAGTTCTTC
CASSQVEAGAYNEQFF
>-|TRBD1|TRBJ2-1|TRBV10-1
TGCGCCAGCAGCCCCCGGGACAGGGACCCCAACAATGAGCAGTTCTTC
CASSPRDRDPNNEQFF
>-|-|TRBJ1-5|TRBV27
TGTGCCAGCAGGGGAGGTCCAAATCAGCCCCAGCATTTT
CASRGGPNQPQHF
>-|-|TRBJ1-2|TRBV11-2
TGTGCCAGCAGCTTAGGGGCAGCCTCTGGCTACACCTTC
CASSLGAASGYTF
>-|TRBD2|TRBJ2-2|TRBV9
TGTGCCAGCAGCGTCAGGACACGGGGGGCCGGGGAGCTGTTTTTT
CASSVRTRGAGELFF
>-|TRBD1|TRBJ1-1|TRBV7-3
TGTGCCAGCCGACAGGGGCTGAACACTGAAGCTTTCTTT
CASRQGLNTEAFF
>once|-|TRBJ1-3|TRBV4-1
TGCGCCAGCAGCCAGCTAAGCTCTGGAAACACCATATATTTT
CASSQLSSGNTIYF
>-|TRBD2|TRBJ2-1|TRBV30
TGTGCCTGGAGCGTGGGGGGGAGCTCCTACAATGAGCAGTTCTTC
CAWSVGGSSYNEQFF
>-|TRBD1|TRBJ1-3|TRBV5-6
TGTGCCAGCAGCTTTGGGACAGGAGGAAACACCATATATTTT
CASSFGTGGNTIYF
>-|TRBD1|TRBJ1-2|TRBV2
TGTGCCAGCAGGCCGGGACAGGCCGCTGACACCTTC
CASRPGQAADTF
>-|-|TRBJ2-1|TRBV10-3
TGTGCCATCAGTGTAGACAGAAACAATGAGCAGTTCTTC
CAISVDRNNEQFF
>-|-|TRBJ2-3|TRBV5-6
TGTGCCAGCAGCTTCTTTGTAGGCACAGATACGCAGTATTTT
CASSFFVGTDTQYF
>-|TRBD1|TRBJ2-5|TRBV30
TGTGCCTGGAGTGTGGGGACAGGGGACCAAGAGACCCAGTACTTC
CAWSVGTGDQETQYF
>few|-|TRBJ2-7|TRBV5-4
TGTGCCAGCAGCAGTACAGGGCCCGAGCAGTACTTC
CASSSTGPEQYF
>-|-|TRBJ1-1|TRBV7-8
TGTGCCAGCGCGCTGAGAGGGTCAACTGAAGCTTTCTTT
CASALRGSTEAFF
>-|-|TRBJ1-2|TRBV9
TGTGCCAGCAGCGGGTTACAGGGTATCTATGGCTACACCTTC
CASSGLQGIYGYTF
>-|TRBD1|TRBJ2-3|TRBV7-3
TGTGCCAGCAGCTTCCAGACAGGGGAAGATACGCAGTATTTT
CASSFQTGEDTQYF
>-|-|TRBJ2-5|TRBV10-2
TGCGCCAGCAGCCCGGGACTGAGAGAGACCCAGTACTTC
CASSPGLRETQYF
>-|TRBD2|TRBJ2-1|TRBV7-2
TGTGCCAGCAGCTCTAGCGGGAGGGGGGCTGAGCAGTTCTTC
CASSSSGRGAEQFF
>-|TRBD1|TRBJ1-3|TRBV11-2
TGTGCCAGCAGCTCGGACAGGGCGTTTGGAAACACCATATATTTT
CASSSDRAFGNTIYF
>once|-|TRBJ2-2|TRBV10-2
TGCGCCAGCAGTGGATTCGGGGGACCGAACACCGGGGAGCTGTTTTTT
CASSGFGGPNTGELFF
>-|-|TRBJ1-5|TRBV2
TGTGCCAGCAGTCAAGACAGGCAGGGATGGCAGCCCCAGCATTTT
CASSQDRQGWQPQHF
>-|-|TRBJ2-1|TRBV29-1
TGCAGCGTGACCACAGCGGGGCAGTTCTTC
CSVTTAGQFF
>-|-|TRBJ1-5|TRBV28
TGTGCCAGCAGCGGGTTTGGTCAGCCCCAGCATTTT
CASSGFGQPQHF
>few|TRBD1|TRBJ1-6|TRBV2
TGTGCCACCCGGGACAGGGATAATTCACCCCTCCACTTT
CATRDRDNSPLHF
>-|-|TRBJ2-7|TRBV27
TGTGCCAGCTTACCGCAGGGGAATACCTACGAGCAGTACTTC
CASLPQGNTYEQYF
>-|-|TRBJ1-4|TRBV7-6
TGTGCCAGCAGCTTAGAGGCTGCGGGGAAAAAACTGTTTTTT
CASSLEAAGKKLFF